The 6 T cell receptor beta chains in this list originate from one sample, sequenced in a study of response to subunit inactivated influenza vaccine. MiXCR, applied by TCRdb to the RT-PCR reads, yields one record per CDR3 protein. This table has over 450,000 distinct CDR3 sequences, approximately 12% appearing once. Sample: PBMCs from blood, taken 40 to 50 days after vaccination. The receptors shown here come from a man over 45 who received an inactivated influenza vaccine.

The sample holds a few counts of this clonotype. The CDR3 nucleotides are TGCGCCAGCAGCCCAGCGGACAGCACCTACGAGCAGTACTTC. It is translated as CASSPADSTYEQYF. V is TRBV4-3 and J is TRBJ2-7, with D tentatively TRBD1 (6 bases). CDR3 size: 14 residues. CDR1 is LGHNA, CDR2 YSLEER, per germline. V was pared by 4 bases and J by 2 bases, with 12 bases between.

The DNA of the CDR3 is TGTGCCATCAGTCTGAGGGAGGGAGAGACCCAGTACTTC. Protein: CAISLREGETQYF. The chain is built from TRBV10-3 and TRBJ2-5, with 7 nucleotides matching TRBD2. There are 13 residues in the CDR3. CDR1 is ENHRY, CDR2 SYGVKD, per germline. The trim removed 5 bases at V and 4 bases at J, leaving 4 bases unmatched.

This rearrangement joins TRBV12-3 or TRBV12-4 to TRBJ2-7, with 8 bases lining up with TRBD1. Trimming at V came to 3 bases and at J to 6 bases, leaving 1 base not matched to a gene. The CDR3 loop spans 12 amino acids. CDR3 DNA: TGTGCCAGCAGTTTCCAGGGGGCCGAGCAGTACTTC. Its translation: CASSFQGAEQYF.

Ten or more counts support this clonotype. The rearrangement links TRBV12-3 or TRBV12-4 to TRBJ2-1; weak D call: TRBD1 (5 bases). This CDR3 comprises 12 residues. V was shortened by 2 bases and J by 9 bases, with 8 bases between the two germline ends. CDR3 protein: CASSLRGVEQFF. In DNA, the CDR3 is TGTGCCAGCAGTTTAAGGGGCGTTGAGCAGTTCTTC.

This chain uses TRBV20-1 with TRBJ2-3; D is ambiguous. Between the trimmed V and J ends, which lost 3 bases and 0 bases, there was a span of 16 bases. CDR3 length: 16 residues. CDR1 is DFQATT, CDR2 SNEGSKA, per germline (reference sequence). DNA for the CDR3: TGCAGTGCTAGCGAATGGACCGGTCGGAGCACAGATACGCAGTATTTT. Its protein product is CSASEWTGRSTDTQYF.

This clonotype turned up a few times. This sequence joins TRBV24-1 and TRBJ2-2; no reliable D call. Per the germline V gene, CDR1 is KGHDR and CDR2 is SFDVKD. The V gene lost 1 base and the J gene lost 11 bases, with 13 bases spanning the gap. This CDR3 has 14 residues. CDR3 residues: CATSDFSFPLELFF. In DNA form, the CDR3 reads TGTGCCACCAGTGATTTTTCCTTCCCCTTAGAGCTGTTTTTT.